This T cell receptor beta chain was sequenced in a study of OX40 agonist ivuxolimab in advanced cancers. As to this clone: Its antigen is unknown.

Germline trimming cut 5 bases from V and 7 bases from J; bases unmatched to any gene: 10. Per germline, CDR1 SGHTA and CDR2 FQGNSA. The CDR3 is 14 amino acids. Data came from immunoSEQ multiplex PCR; TCRdb stores just in-frame clones and leaves some out. In the table there are approximately 77,000 clones, 70% to 85% of which are singletons. The study, taken as a whole, reports: Undetermined was the antigen specificity of the expanded peripheral T cells. At 0.1 to 3.0 mg/kg and by week 6, CD4+ and CD8+ T cells in the blood had expanded clonally. In general, CD8+ T cells held more expanded clones than CD4+ did, on average.

V is TRBV7-2 and J is TRBJ2-5; 7 nucleotides agree with TRBD2. The clonotype originates from an adult with an advanced solid tumor such as melanoma, head and neck, liver or kidney cancer. The sequencing used CD4+ or CD8+ T cells sorted from blood, collected in a trial of the OX40 agonist ivuxolimab. CDR3 bases: TGTGCCAGCAGCGTGGGGAGGGGCAGTGGGACCCAGTACTTC. Translated: CASSVGRGSGTQYF.